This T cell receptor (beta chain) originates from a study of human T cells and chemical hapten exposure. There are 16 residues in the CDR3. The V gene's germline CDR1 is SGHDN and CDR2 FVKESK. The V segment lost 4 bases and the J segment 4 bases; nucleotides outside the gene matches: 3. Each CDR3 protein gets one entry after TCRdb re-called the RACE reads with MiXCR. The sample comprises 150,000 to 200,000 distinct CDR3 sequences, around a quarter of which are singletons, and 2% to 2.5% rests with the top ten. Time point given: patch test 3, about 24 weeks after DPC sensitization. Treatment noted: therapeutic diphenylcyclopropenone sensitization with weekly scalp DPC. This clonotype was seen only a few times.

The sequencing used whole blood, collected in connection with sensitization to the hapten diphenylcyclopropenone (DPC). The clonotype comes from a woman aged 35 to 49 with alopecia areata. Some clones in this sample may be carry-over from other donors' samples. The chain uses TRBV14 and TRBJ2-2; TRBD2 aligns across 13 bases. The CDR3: CASSRGLAGFTGELFF. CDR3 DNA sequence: TGTGCCAGCAGCCGGGGACTAGCGGGATTCACCGGGGAGCTGTTTTTT.